This T cell receptor (beta chain) was retrieved from a study of T cell responses to AZD1222 COVID-19 vaccine. Germline assignment: CDR1 MNHEY and CDR2 SVGAGI. Trimming took off 6 bases at V and 14 bases at J, with 14 bases between the two ends. The CDR3 is 11 amino acids. General study findings and limits: No repertoire was sampled before or during the peak T cell response, only after it. Spike-specific TCR breadth and depth went up after people got two AZD1222 doses. As reported, nearly half of all spike-specific TCRs target variant regions that are unmutated.

Second-dose recipients at about 4 or about 12 weeks were treated as one pooled group. The data were produced by immunoSEQ multiplex PCR, yet TCRdb's version contains in-frame clones alone and is incomplete. The table lists roughly 70,000 clones, 80% of them singletons, with 11% to 15% in the top ten. With regard to this clone: Its antigen is unknown.

The chain recombines TRBV6-5 with TRBJ2-1, with D possibly TRBD2 on 5 matching bases. The source of this sequence is an adult who received the AZD1222 COVID-19 vaccine. The sample in question was peripheral blood, obtained 28 days after the second AZD1222 dose. CDR3 loop: CASRYREVEFF. The CDR3, as DNA: TGTGCCAGCAGATACCGGGAAGTAGAGTTCTTC.